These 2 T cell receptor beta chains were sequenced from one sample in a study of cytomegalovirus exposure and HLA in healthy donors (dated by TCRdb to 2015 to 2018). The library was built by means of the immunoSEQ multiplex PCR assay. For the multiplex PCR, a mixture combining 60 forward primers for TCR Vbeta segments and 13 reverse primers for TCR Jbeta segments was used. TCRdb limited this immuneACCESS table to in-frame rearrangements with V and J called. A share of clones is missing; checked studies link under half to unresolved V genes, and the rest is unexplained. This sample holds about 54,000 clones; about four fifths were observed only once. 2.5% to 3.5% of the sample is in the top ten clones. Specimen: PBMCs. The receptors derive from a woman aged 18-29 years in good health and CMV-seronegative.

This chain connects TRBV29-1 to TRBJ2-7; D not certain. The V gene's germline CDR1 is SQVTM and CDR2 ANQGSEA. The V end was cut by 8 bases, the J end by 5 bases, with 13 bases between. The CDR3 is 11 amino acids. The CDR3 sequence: CSTLRGHEQYF. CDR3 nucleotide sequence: TGCAGCACTCTGAGAGGCCACGAGCAGTACTTC.

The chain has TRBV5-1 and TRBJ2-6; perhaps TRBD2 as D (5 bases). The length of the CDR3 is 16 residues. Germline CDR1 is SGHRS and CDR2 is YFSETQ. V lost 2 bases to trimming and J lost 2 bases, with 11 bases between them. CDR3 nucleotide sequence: TGCGCCAGCAGCTTAAGTCTAGCCCCTGGGGCCAACGTCCTGACTTTC. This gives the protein CASSLSLAPGANVLTF.